The T cell receptor (beta chain) described here comes from a study of blood T cell repertoires in COVID-19. Per the original data handling: Nucleated cell number was recorded as an estimate derived from reference gene primer amplification. Method: immunoSEQ multiplex PCR; TCRdb's copy keeps in-frame clones and lacks some. The V and J calls and the clone size are those of that table, but D and trimming were determined from the DNA. Of some 100,000 clones listed, 80% to 95% are singletons. The CDR3 length is 14 residues. Looked up from germline, CDR1 is MNHEY and CDR2 is SVGEGT. V lost 4 bases, J lost 4 bases, and 14 bases lay in between.

The chain recombines TRBV6-2 or TRBV6-3 with TRBJ2-7; D may be TRBD2 (6 bases). This TCR was recovered from a man between 70 and 80 years old with acute or convalescent COVID-19. The sample was peripheral blood. CDR3 residues: CASSSPRLAYEQYF. CDR3 DNA: TGTGCCAGCAGTTCCCCTAGGCTAGCGTACGAGCAGTACTTC.